One sample yielded the 32 T cell receptor beta chains listed below, sequenced in a study of shared clonotypes between healthy human individuals. Naive CD8 populations comprised CD45RO-negative cells positively selected for CCR7, excluding terminally differentiated effector memory CD45RA+ cells. Sequenced by immunoSEQ multiplex PCR; TCRdb stores in-frame clones only, minus some. The table has about 2 million clones, approximately 94% seen once. Specimen: naive CD8+ T cells sorted from blood. These receptors were obtained from a man younger than 35 in good health.

The chain's CDR3 is CASSWLDRGFGEQYF. CDR3 sequence (DNA): TGTGCCAGCAGCTGGCTAGACAGGGGATTCGGCGAGCAGTACTTC. The gene calls are TRBV5-5 and TRBJ2-7; 8 bases are a match to TRBD1. The ends lost 3 bases at V and 6 bases at J; junction bases unmatched: 11. CDR1 and CDR2 (germline): SGHKS, YYEKEE (reference sequence). The CDR3 consists of 15 residues.

The V and J genes are TRBV7-2 and TRBJ2-4; TRBD2 agrees at 11 bases. V shed 2 bases and J 6 bases; nucleotides not matched to a gene: 3. Germline V CDR1 and CDR2: SGHTA, FQGNSA. The CDR3 is 15 residues long. CDR3 bases: TGTGCCAGCAGCTTAACTAGCGGGGGCTCAAACATTCAGTACTTC. This codes for CASSLTSGGSNIQYF.

The chain has TRBV5-4 and TRBJ2-7, with D uncertain. V was shortened by 0 bases and J by 3 bases, with 7 bases between the two germline ends. The CDR3 spans 13 residues. Germline CDR1 and CDR2: SGHNT and YYREEE (reference sequence). The chain's CDR3 is CASSLEVGYEQYF. The DNA for the CDR3 is TGTGCCAGCAGCTTGGAGGTAGGCTACGAGCAGTACTTC. Full variable domain (remainder filled in from reference TRBV5-4 and TRBJ2-7): ETGVTQSPTHLIKTRGQQVTLRCSSQSGHNTVSWYQQALGQGPQFIFQYYREEENGRGNFPPRFSGLQFPNYSSELNVNALELDDSALYLCASSLEVGYEQYFGPGTRLTVT.

V gene TRBV20-1 combines with J gene TRBJ2-7; 8 bases map to TRBD1. Germline V gene sequence: CDR1 DFQATT, CDR2 SNEGSKA (reference sequence). J was trimmed by 8 bases and V by 6 bases; bases with no gene match: 6. The CDR3 spans 11 residues. CDR3 in amino acids: CSAPDRDKQYF. The CDR3 coding sequence is TGCAGTGCCCCGGACAGGGACAAGCAGTACTTC.

This clone occurred once. The genes are TRBV9 and TRBJ2-7, with D perhaps TRBD2 (6 bases). The V gene lost 1 base and the J gene lost 2 bases, with 13 bases spanning the gap. Germline V gene data show CDR1 as SGDLS and CDR2 as YYNGEE. The CDR3 is 15 amino acids. CDR3 DNA: TGTGCCAGCAGCGTATGGCCGGGGGTGGCCTACGAGCAGTACTTC. Translated: CASSVWPGVAYEQYF.

The chain links TRBV28 to TRBJ2-2; D might be TRBD1 (6 bases). Trimming pared 6 bases from V and 5 bases from J, leaving 19 bases between. Germline loops: CDR1 MDHEN, CDR2 SYDVKM. The CDR3 length is 16 residues. The CDR3 loop reads CASSPILQGQTGELFF. In nucleotides, the CDR3 is TGTGCCAGCAGCCCTATATTACAGGGACAAACCGGGGAGCTGTTTTTT.

V gene TRBV25-1 combines with J gene TRBJ1-5; D gene uncertain. Germline-derived CDR1 and CDR2 are MGHDK and SYGVNS. Trimming took 2 bases from V and 0 from J, leaving 5 bases between them. The CDR3 contains 14 residues. The CDR3 DNA follows: TGTGCCAGCAGTGAAGTTGGTAGCAATCAGCCCCAGCATTTT. Residues: CASSEVGSNQPQHF.

This clone was counted once. The chain is built from TRBV27 and TRBJ1-1; TRBD1 aligns across 8 bases. Trimming took 7 bases from V and 1 from J; bases not matched to a gene: 5. The CDR3 covers 14 residues. Germline CDR1 MNHEY, CDR2 SMNVEV (reference sequence). The CDR3 reads CASKEDRGNTEAFF. CDR3 DNA sequence: TGTGCCAGCAAAGAAGACAGGGGGAACACTGAAGCTTTCTTT.

The chain combines TRBV28 with TRBJ2-7; possible D gene TRBD2, 7 bases. V was pared by 6 bases and J by 4 bases, with 25 bases between. Germline-derived CDR1 and CDR2 are MDHEN and SYDVKM. This CDR3 region has 17 residues. CDR3 nucleotides: TGTGCCAGCAGGAACCCCTTCCTCGGGGGGCTGGTTTACGAGCAGTACTTC. This translates into CASRNPFLGGLVYEQYF.

The chain couples TRBV7-9 to TRBJ2-7, with 7 bases that match TRBD1. This CDR3 is 15 amino acids long. Looked up from germline, CDR1 is SEHNR and CDR2 is FQNEAQ (reference sequence). With V trimmed by 4 bases and J by 3 bases, 9 bases remained unmatched. The DNA of the CDR3 is TGTGCCAGCAGCTGGAACCGGGACAGAAGCTACGAGCAGTACTTC. It specifies CASSWNRDRSYEQYF.

In regard to this clone: The sample holds other DNA sequences that translate to the same CDR3. DNA for the CDR3: TGTGCCAGCAGCTTCCCCGGGCTAGGGAGCACAGATACGCAGTATTTT. Translated, it gives CASSFPGLGSTDTQYF. The genes are TRBV7-9 and TRBJ2-3, with D uncertain. This CDR3 is 16 amino acids long. Germline CDR1 and CDR2: SEHNR and FQNEAQ (reference sequence). The V and J ends lost 3 bases and 0 bases respectively, with 13 bases between them.

The genes are TRBV14 and TRBJ2-3, with 9 bases that match TRBD2. V gave up 1 base and J gave up 0 bases; unmatched junction bases: 8. Germline V gene lookup returns CDR1 SGHDN and CDR2 FVKESK. The CDR3 has 18 amino acids. This CDR3 reads CASSQVSGGVSSTDTQYF. The DNA for the CDR3 is TGTGCCAGCAGCCAAGTTAGCGGGGGCGTTTCTAGCACAGATACGCAGTATTTT.

The chain links TRBV5-4 to TRBJ1-2; perhaps TRBD1 as D (5 bases). V lost 2 bases and J 8 bases, leaving 16 bases between the germline ends. Germline V lookup: CDR1 SGHNT, CDR2 YYREEE (reference sequence). The CDR3 consists of 14 residues. CDR3 nucleotides: TGTGCCAGCAGCTTCTCGACAGAGGCGGGCGGCTACACCTTC. It translates to CASSFSTEAGGYTF.

The chain joins TRBV4-3 to TRBJ2-3, with a weak D call TRBD2 (5 bases). The length of the CDR3 is 18 residues. Germline V CDR1 and CDR2: LGHNA, YSLEER. The V end lost 2 bases, the J end lost 0 bases, and 18 bases lay between the germline ends. DNA of the CDR3: TGCGCCAGCAGCCAACTGGACCCACCCGAGGGTAGCACAGATACGCAGTATTTT. This encodes CASSQLDPPEGSTDTQYF.

This chain joins TRBV7-9 and TRBJ2-2, with a possible D match to TRBD2 (5 bases). CDR3 length: 17 amino acids. Germline V gives CDR1 SEHNR, CDR2 FQNEAQ (reference sequence). The V end lost 5 bases, the J end lost 0 bases, and 16 bases lay between the germline ends. The CDR3 here is CASSPLGAESNTGELFF. CDR3 nucleotides: TGTGCCAGCAGCCCCCTAGGAGCGGAGTCGAACACCGGGGAGCTGTTTTTT.

The gene calls are TRBV27 and TRBJ2-1; 9 bases are shared with TRBD2. This CDR3 spans 17 amino acids. Germline V gene data show CDR1 as MNHEY and CDR2 as SMNVEV (reference sequence). Losses at the gene ends were 6 bases for V and 6 bases for J; bases not matched to a gene: 15. The DNA of the CDR3 is TGTGCCAGCAGGCCTTGGGCTAGCGGGGTCTTGAGCAATGAGCAGTTCTTC. Protein: CASRPWASGVLSNEQFF.

The chain couples TRBV27 to TRBJ2-7; D might be TRBD1 (5 bases). Looked up from germline, CDR1 is MNHEY and CDR2 is SMNVEV (reference sequence). This CDR3 contains 14 residues. Trimming removed 4 bases at V and 4 bases at J, with 14 bases between. Here the CDR3 reads CASSSGLRAYEQYF. The CDR3 nucleotides are TGTGCCAGCAGTTCGGGCCTCAGGGCTTACGAGCAGTACTTC.

The chain is built from TRBV29-1 and TRBJ2-1; 10 nucleotides line up with TRBD2. The trim removed 1 base at V and 11 bases at J, leaving 17 bases unmatched. In germline, CDR1 is SQVTM, CDR2 ANQGSEA. CDR3 length equals 17 residues. The DNA for the CDR3 is TGCAGCGTTGAAGGCAGGGGGAGACTAGCGGGTGTAATGAAGCAGTTCTTC. Protein: CSVEGRGRLAGVMKQFF.

The genes are TRBV5-1 and TRBJ2-7; D perhaps matches TRBD2 (6 bases). The CDR3 totals 15 residues. Germline CDR1 SGHRS, CDR2 YFSETQ. V was trimmed by 0 bases and J by 1 base, leaving 11 bases between them. The CDR3 loop reads CASSLDLATSYEQYF. The CDR3 DNA reads TGCGCCAGCAGCTTGGACCTAGCGACTTCCTACGAGCAGTACTTC. Looking up the rest from reference TRBV5-1 and TRBJ2-7 gives the full variable domain: KAGVTQTPRYLIKTRGQQVTLSCSPISGHRSVSWYQQTPGQGLQFLFEYFSETQRNKGNFPGRFSGRQFSNSRSEMNVSTLELGDSALYLCASSLDLATSYEQYFGPGTRLTVT.

The CDR3 loop reads CASSGETGGLDEQYF. The CDR3 nucleotides are TGTGCCAGCAGCGGAGAAACAGGGGGTCTCGACGAGCAGTACTTC. This chain links TRBV7-6 with TRBJ2-7, with 8 bases that match TRBD1. The J segment lost 5 bases and the V segment lost 5 bases, leaving 11 bases of the junction unmatched. This CDR3 is built from 15 residues. Germline V gives CDR1 SGHVS, CDR2 FNYEAQ.

This clone was seen a handful of times. This sample also contains other DNA sequences that code for the same CDR3. The rearrangement joins TRBV6-6 to TRBJ2-1; the D is unclear. V was pared by 0 bases and J by 7 bases, with 1 base between. This CDR3 region has 11 residues. Germline CDR1 MNHNY, CDR2 SVGAGI (reference sequence). CDR3 nucleotides: TGTGCCAGCAGTTACTCAAATGAGCAGTTCTTC. Protein product: CASSYSNEQFF.

This sequence joins TRBV13 and TRBJ2-5; D is undetermined. Germline V CDR1 and CDR2: PRHDT, FYEKMQ (reference sequence). This CDR3 region has 14 residues. Trimming took 5 bases from V and 5 from J, leaving 15 bases between them. The CDR3 DNA reads as TGTGCCAGCAGCGAAAGACACTTAGAGGAGACCCAGTACTTC. Amino acids: CASSERHLEETQYF.

This chain links TRBV7-9 with TRBJ1-5; D perhaps matches TRBD1 (5 bases). V was shortened by 2 bases and J by 2 bases, with 10 bases between the two germline ends. CDR3 length: 15 residues. Germline V CDR1 and CDR2: SEHNR, FQNEAQ (reference sequence). CDR3 DNA sequence: TGTGCCAGCAGCTTACCCGGGACCGGCAATCAGCCCCAGCATTTT. This gives the protein CASSLPGTGNQPQHF.

This chain joins TRBV27 and TRBJ1-4; 7 bases map to TRBD1. CDR1 and CDR2 (germline): MNHEY, SMNVEV (reference sequence). This CDR3 contains 14 residues. The V segment lost 5 bases and the J segment 5 bases; nucleotides outside the gene matches: 5. CDR3 protein: CASSLGTANEKLFF. DNA for the CDR3: TGTGCCAGCAGTCTTGGGACAGCAAATGAAAAACTGTTTTTT.

The chain links TRBV6-6 to TRBJ1-1; no clear D gene. Germline lookup yields CDR1 MNHNY and CDR2 SVGAGI (reference sequence). The CDR3 runs 13 residues. The V end was cut by 6 bases, the J end by 5 bases, with 13 bases between. Here the CDR3 reads CASRGQESTEAFF. The CDR3 DNA sequence: TGTGCCAGCAGAGGGCAGGAGAGTACTGAAGCTTTCTTT.

This chain connects TRBV7-9 to TRBJ2-5; 8 nucleotides match TRBD1. This CDR3 spans 16 amino acids. The junction had 11 bases not matched to a gene; V was cut back by 4 bases and J by 4 bases. Germline CDR1 SEHNR, CDR2 FQNEAQ (reference sequence). The CDR3 DNA reads TGTGCCAGCAGCTCCTCGGACAGGGATGAGGCAGAGACCCAGTACTTC. Residues: CASSSSDRDEAETQYF. Based on the CDR3 plus reference TRBV7-9 and TRBJ2-5, the full variable domain is DTGVSQNPRHKITKRGQNVTFRCDPISEHNRLYWYRQTLGQGPEFLTYFQNEAQLEKSRLLSDRFSAERPKGSFSTLEIQRTEQGDSAMYLCASSSSDRDEAETQYFGPGTRLLVL.

The rearrangement links TRBV4-1 to TRBJ2-3; 7 bases are a match to TRBD2. The V segment lost 4 bases and the J segment 3 bases; nucleotides outside the gene matches: 7. The V gene's germline CDR1 is MGHRA and CDR2 YSYEKL. The CDR3 extends over 15 amino acids. The CDR3 loop reads CASSLQRGGTDTQYF. The CDR3, as DNA: TGCGCCAGCAGCCTCCAGCGGGGCGGGACAGATACGCAGTATTTT.

The chain recombines TRBV10-3 with TRBJ2-5; 7 bases line up with TRBD1. The CDR3 spans 13 residues. Germline V gene sequence: CDR1 ENHRY, CDR2 SYGVKD. Germline trimming cut 0 bases from V and 7 bases from J; bases unmatched to any gene: 2. Written as DNA, the CDR3 is TGTGCCATCAGTGAGTCTGCAGGGGGGACCCAGTACTTC. Protein sequence: CAISESAGGTQYF.

This sequence joins TRBV30 and TRBJ2-1; 13 bases fit TRBD2. CDR1 and CDR2 from the germline V gene are GTSNPN and SVGIG (reference sequence). The CDR3 length is 15 residues. With V trimmed by 7 bases and J by 1 base, 4 bases remained unmatched. CDR3 nucleotide sequence: TGTGCCTTTGGACTAGCGGGAGTGTCCTACAATGAGCAGTTCTTC. This translates into CAFGLAGVSYNEQFF.

The chain employs TRBV9 and TRBJ2-7; 10 bases are a match to TRBD2. V dropped 3 bases and J dropped 5; count of bases not matched to a gene: 5. The CDR3 has 14 residues. Per the germline V gene, CDR1 is SGDLS and CDR2 is YYNGEE. The CDR3 DNA follows: TGTGCCAGCAGCGCTAGCGGGAGTGACGACGAGCAGTACTTC. It codes for CASSASGSDDEQYF.

V is TRBV27 and J is TRBJ2-3, with TRBD2 matching over 7 bases. This CDR3 contains 16 residues. Germline CDR1 MNHEY, CDR2 SMNVEV (reference sequence). Unmatched junction bases numbered 6, after V lost 2 bases and J lost 1 base. The CDR3 region has the DNA TGTGCCAGCAGTTTAGTACCCAGCGGGGGCACAGATACGCAGTATTTT. Protein sequence: CASSLVPSGGTDTQYF.

This chain uses TRBV28 with TRBJ2-5, with D possibly being TRBD1 or TRBD2 (5 bases each). Germline loops: CDR1 MDHEN, CDR2 SYDVKM. Trimming took off 6 bases at V and 5 bases at J, with 16 bases between the two ends. This CDR3 has 14 residues. CDR3 DNA sequence: TGTGCCAGCAGCCACCCGGTGGGACCGGAGACCCAGTACTTC. Translated, it gives CASSHPVGPETQYF.